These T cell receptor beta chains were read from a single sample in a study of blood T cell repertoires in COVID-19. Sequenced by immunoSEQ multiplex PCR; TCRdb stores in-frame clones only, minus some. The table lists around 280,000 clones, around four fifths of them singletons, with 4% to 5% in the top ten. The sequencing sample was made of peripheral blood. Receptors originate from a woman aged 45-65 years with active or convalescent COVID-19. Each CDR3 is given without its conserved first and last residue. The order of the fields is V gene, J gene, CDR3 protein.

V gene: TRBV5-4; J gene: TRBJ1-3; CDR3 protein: ASSGGGALRDTIY
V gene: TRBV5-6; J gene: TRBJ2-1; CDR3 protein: ASSSRATSSYNEQF
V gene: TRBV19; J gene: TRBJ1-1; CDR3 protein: ASSEQGTTEAF
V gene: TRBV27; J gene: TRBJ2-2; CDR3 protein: ASSLFVPSGYQNTGELF
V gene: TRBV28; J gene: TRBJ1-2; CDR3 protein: ASSLTGGDYGYT
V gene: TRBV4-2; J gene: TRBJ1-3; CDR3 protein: ASSQAGQKNTIY
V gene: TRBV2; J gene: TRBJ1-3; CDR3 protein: ASSARTSGNTIY
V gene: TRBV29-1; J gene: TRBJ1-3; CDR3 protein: SANSDPGGYSGNTIY
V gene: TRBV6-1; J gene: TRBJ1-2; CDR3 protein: ASSETAAYGYT
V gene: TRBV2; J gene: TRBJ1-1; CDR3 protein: ASTTTGGTEAF
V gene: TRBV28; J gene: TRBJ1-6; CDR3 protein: ASSLYQGALNSPLH
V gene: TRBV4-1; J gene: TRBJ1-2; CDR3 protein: ASSQASLGYT
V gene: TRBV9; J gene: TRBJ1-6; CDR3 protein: ASNPQGKDSPLH
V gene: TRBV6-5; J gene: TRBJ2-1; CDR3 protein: ASSHGTSGYNEQF
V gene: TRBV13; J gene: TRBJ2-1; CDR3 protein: ASSLEPLAGVGNEQF
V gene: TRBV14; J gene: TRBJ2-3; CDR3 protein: ASSPRLESTQY
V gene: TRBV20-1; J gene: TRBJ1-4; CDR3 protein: SASNRGINEKLF
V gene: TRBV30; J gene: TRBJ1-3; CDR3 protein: AWTEAGNTIY
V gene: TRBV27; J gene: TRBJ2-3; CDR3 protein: ASSSRLVGDTQY
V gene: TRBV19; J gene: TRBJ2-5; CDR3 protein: ASRQAGETQY
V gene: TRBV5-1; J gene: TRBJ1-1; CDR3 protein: ASSPQGWTEAF
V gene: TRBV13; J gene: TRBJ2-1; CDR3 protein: ASSRGLAGANEQF
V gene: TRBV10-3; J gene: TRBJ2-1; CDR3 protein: AMRQGAGADSPNEQF
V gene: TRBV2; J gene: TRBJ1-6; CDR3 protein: ASSEAGIHSPLH
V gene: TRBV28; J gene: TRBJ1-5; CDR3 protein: ASSFSRVTGQPQH
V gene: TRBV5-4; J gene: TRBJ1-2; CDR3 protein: ASSTGTGQGYGYT
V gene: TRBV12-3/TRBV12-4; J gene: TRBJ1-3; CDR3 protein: ASNPGRGNTIY
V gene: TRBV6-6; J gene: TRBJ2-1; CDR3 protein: ASSYGLGGRVHEQF
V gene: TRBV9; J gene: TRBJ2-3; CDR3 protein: ASSQLTGDTQY
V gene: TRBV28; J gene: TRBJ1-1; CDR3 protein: ASKLGRVNTEAF
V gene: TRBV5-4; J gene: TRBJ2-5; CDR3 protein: ASSLAGGKETQY
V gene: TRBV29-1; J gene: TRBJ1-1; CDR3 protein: SVEGRYEIEAF
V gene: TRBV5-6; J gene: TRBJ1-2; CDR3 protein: ASSLTGGANYGYT
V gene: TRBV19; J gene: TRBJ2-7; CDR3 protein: ASSISDRGYEQY
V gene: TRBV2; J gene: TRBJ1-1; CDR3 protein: ASTSSGATEAF
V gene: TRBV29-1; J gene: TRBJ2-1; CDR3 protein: SVYSGRGYEQF
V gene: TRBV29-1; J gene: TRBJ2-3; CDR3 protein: SILRGGASSDTQY
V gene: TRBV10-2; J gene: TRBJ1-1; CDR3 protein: ASSEAGAEAF
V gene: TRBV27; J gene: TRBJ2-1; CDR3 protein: ASSLGGGDEQF
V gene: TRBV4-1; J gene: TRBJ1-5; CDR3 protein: ASSQGAGGQPQH
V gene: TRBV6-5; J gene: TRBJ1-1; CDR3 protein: ASRRDRERNTEAF